These 9 T cell receptor beta chains came from one sample sequenced in a study of T cell responses to AZD1222 COVID-19 vaccine. Clones were read by immunoSEQ multiplex PCR, and TCRdb kept only the in-frame ones, dropping some. Of about 100,000 clones listed, about 90% are singletons. Source: peripheral blood, taken on day 0 of MenACWY control vaccination. These receptors were collected from an adult in good health.

V is TRBV19 and J is TRBJ2-2; D is unclear. Germline assignment: CDR1 LNHDA and CDR2 SQIVND (reference sequence). The V end was cut by 3 bases, the J end by 6 bases, with 11 bases between. The CDR3 totals 14 residues. CDR3 region: CASSMDGAPGELFF. CDR3 sequence (DNA): TGTGCCAGTAGTATGGACGGAGCTCCCGGGGAGCTGTTTTTT.

The V gene is TRBV7-9, the J gene TRBJ2-1; no definite D call. The CDR3 has 12 amino acids. Trimming pared 2 bases from V and 8 bases from J, leaving 7 bases between. CDR1 and CDR2 (germline): SEHNR, FQNEAQ (reference sequence). The CDR3 is CASSLRIHEQFF. CDR3 nucleotide sequence: TGTGCCAGCAGCTTAAGGATTCATGAGCAGTTCTTC.

The chain carries TRBV3-1 (or the pseudogene TRBV3-2) and TRBJ2-5; 11 bases agree with TRBD2. Trimming at V came to 0 bases and at J to 3 bases, leaving 0 bases not matched to a gene. This CDR3 has 15 amino acids. The germline V gene encodes CDR1 LGHDT and CDR2 YNNKEL (reference sequence). The CDR3 DNA is TGTGCCAGCAGCCAAGAACTAGCGGGGGAAGAGACCCAGTACTTC. Translated, it gives CASSQELAGEETQYF.

This chain uses TRBV6-5 with TRBJ1-2; 7 positions agree with TRBD1. This CDR3 region has 15 residues. From germline, CDR1 is MNHEY and CDR2 SVGAGI. Trimming took 6 bases from V and 4 from J; bases not matched to a gene: 11. DNA of the CDR3: TGTGCCAGCAGGGGGGGACAGCCATCTTTCTATGGCTACACCTTC. This codes for CASRGGQPSFYGYTF.

This chain uses TRBV6-5 with TRBJ2-7, with D possibly TRBD2 on 6 matching bases. Trimming shortened V by 7 bases and J by 1 base, and 11 bases separated the two germline ends. The CDR3 totals 13 residues. Germline CDR1 reads MNHEY; CDR2 reads SVGAGI. The CDR3 loop reads CASTRTTSYEQYF. DNA for the CDR3: TGTGCCAGCACCCGGACTACTTCCTACGAGCAGTACTTC.

J is TRBJ2-3 and V is TRBV19; 11 bases match TRBD1. J was trimmed by 2 bases and V by 5 bases; bases with no gene match: 6. The CDR3 runs to 16 residues. Germline loops: CDR1 LNHDA, CDR2 SQIVND (reference sequence). The CDR3: CASSPGTGGFTDTQYF. CDR3 sequence (DNA): TGTGCCAGTAGTCCAGGGACAGGGGGGTTCACAGATACGCAGTATTTT.

This chain connects TRBV27 to TRBJ2-1; 9 bases align to TRBD2. This CDR3 has 16 residues. After removal of 3 bases from V and 2 bases from J, the junction contained 5 bases not matched to a gene. Germline V CDR1 and CDR2: MNHEY, SMNVEV (reference sequence). The CDR3 coding sequence is TGTGCCAGCAGTTTTGGAGCGGGGGGCCCCTACAATGAGCAGTTCTTC. It yields the protein CASSFGAGGPYNEQFF.

The rearrangement uses TRBV7-9 and TRBJ1-5; a weak D match, TRBD1 (5 bases). This CDR3 comprises 14 residues. Trimming removed 6 bases from V and 4 bases from J, with 13 bases in between. Germline V gives CDR1 SEHNR, CDR2 FQNEAQ (reference sequence). CDR3 nucleotides: TGTGCCAGCAGGCCCGGGACGGAGAATCAGCCCCAGCATTTT. The encoded protein is CASRPGTENQPQHF.

The chain combines TRBV28 with TRBJ1-2; D unclear. Trimming removed 3 bases at V and 4 bases at J, with 12 bases between. CDR1 MDHEN and CDR2 SYDVKM come from the germline V gene. The CDR3 runs 14 residues. CDR3 DNA: TGTGCCAGCAGTTTGCGAGGTCCCGCCTATGGCTACACCTTC. Amino acids: CASSLRGPAYGYTF.